This T cell receptor (beta chain) was observed in a study of OX40 agonist ivuxolimab in advanced cancers. Note on this clone: Its matching antigen is unknown.

Measured with immunoSEQ multiplex PCR; TCRdb has only the in-frame clones, and not every one. The table records roughly 70,000 clones, about 91% of them present only once. Whole-study results and caveats: Compared with CD4+, CD8+ T cells on average had more expanded clones.

Per germline, CDR1 MGHRA and CDR2 YSYEKL. The CDR3 totals 16 residues. Trimming removed 2 bases from V and 2 bases from J; junction bases left unmatched: 4. This TCR was recovered from an adult with an advanced solid tumor such as melanoma, head and neck, liver or kidney cancer. This chain joins TRBV4-1 and TRBJ2-5; 11 bases fit TRBD2. The starting material was CD4+ or CD8+ T cells sorted from blood, obtained in a trial of the OX40 agonist ivuxolimab. CDR3 DNA: TGCGCCAGCAGCCAAAGGGTAGCGGGAGGGCAAGAGACCCAGTACTTC. This translates into CASSQRVAGGQETQYF.